Listed below are T cell receptor beta chains from one sample, sequenced in a study of cytomegalovirus exposure and HLA in healthy donors. Here immunoSEQ multiplex PCR was the method, and the copy in TCRdb shows in-frame clones only, minus some. The data hold roughly 100,000 clones, with 65% to 90% observed a single time. Sequences were obtained from PBMCs. The receptors were gathered from a man aged 25-40 years in good health and CMV-seropositive. The CDR3 runs from the conserved cysteine through the conserved F or W. D genes are given only for firm matches. Some rows mark clone size as missing; the rest say once, few, many or name a class of expanded clone.

TRBV4-2,.,TRBD1,TRBJ1-2,TGTGCCAGCAGCCAAGATGTTGGGACAGTGATTGGCTACACCTTC,CASSQDVGTVIGYTF
TRBV15,.,.,TRBJ1-6,TGTGCCACCGAAGCCACAGGGATTCGGTCACCCCTCCACTTT,CATEATGIRSPLHF
TRBV4-2,.,TRBD1,TRBJ1-3,TGTGCCAGCAGCCCCGACAGGGCGGGAGGAAACACCATATATTTT,CASSPDRAGGNTIYF
TRBV28,.,TRBD2,TRBJ2-1,TGTGCCAGCAGGCCGACTAGCGGGGGGGCCTGGAATGAGCAGTTCTTC,CASRPTSGGAWNEQFF
TRBV4-1,.,TRBD2,TRBJ2-7,TGCGCCAGCAGCCATACGGGGGGCGAGCAGTACTTC,CASSHTGGEQYF
TRBV25-1,.,.,TRBJ1-1,TGTGCCAGCAGTGACGGCGTGGGGGGGAGGATTGCTGAAGCTTTCTTT,CASSDGVGGRIAEAFF
TRBV6-6,.,TRBD1,TRBJ2-7,TGTGCCAGCAGTTCCCCCGACAGGGGCGGGTACGAGCAGTACTTC,CASSSPDRGGYEQYF
TRBV2,.,.,TRBJ1-5,TGTGCCAGCAGTACAGGGAACGGGAATCAGCCCCAGCATTTT,CASSTGNGNQPQHF
TRBV19,.,.,TRBJ1-6,TGTGCCAGTAGTATAGCGCAGGGGTATAATTCACCCCTCCACTTT,CASSIAQGYNSPLHF
TRBV6-1,.,TRBD1,TRBJ1-5,TGTGCCAGCGAGGCTAGGACAGGGGGGGAGCCCCAGCATTTT,CASEARTGGEPQHF
TRBV6-5,.,TRBD1,TRBJ2-1,TGTGCCAGCAGTTATCCGGGACAGGGGCTGGATGAGCAGTTCTTC,CASSYPGQGLDEQFF
TRBV10-3,.,TRBD1,TRBJ2-7,TGTGCCATCAGGCCGGGACAGGAAGCCTACGAGCAGTACTTC,CAIRPGQEAYEQYF
TRBV30,once,.,TRBJ2-6,TGTGCCTGGAGCCCAAGGGGGTTTTCTGGGGCCAACGTCCTGACTTTC,CAWSPRGFSGANVLTF
TRBV29-1,.,.,TRBJ1-2,TGCAGCGTCGAGCGGAGGCCGACTAACTATGGCTACACCTTC,CSVERRPTNYGYTF
TRBV30,.,TRBD1,TRBJ2-2,TGTGCCTGGAAGGACAGGGCGACCGGGGAGCTGTTTTTT,CAWKDRATGELFF
TRBV4-1,.,.,TRBJ1-1,TGCGCCAGCAGCCAAGGCGGGATCGCTGAAGCTTTCTTT,CASSQGGIAEAFF
TRBV7-2,.,.,TRBJ1-1,TGTGCCAGCAGCGAGACGACAGTGAACACTGAAGCTTTCTTT,CASSETTVNTEAFF
TRBV2,.,TRBD2,TRBJ2-5,TGTGCCAGCAGTGACGAGCCTAGCGGGGGGGCCGAAGAGACCCAGTACTTC,CASSDEPSGGAEETQYF
TRBV7-3,.,.,TRBJ1-6,TGTGCCAGCAGTCTAAGGGGCGCTGCCAATTCACCCCTCCACTTT,CASSLRGAANSPLHF
TRBV5-1,.,.,TRBJ2-7,TGCGCCAGCAGCTTGGGTACCGGGACACTTTCCTACGAGCAGTACTTC,CASSLGTGTLSYEQYF
TRBV19,.,TRBD2,TRBJ2-2,TGTGCCAGTAGTCCTCTCTCGGGGACTAGCGGGGGGGCCGGGACCGGGGAGCTGTTTTTT,CASSPLSGTSGGAGTGELFF
TRBV7-9,.,.,TRBJ2-1,TGTGCCAGCAGCTTACCAGGGTTCGATGAGCAGTTCTTC,CASSLPGFDEQFF
TRBV25-1,.,.,TRBJ2-7,TGTGCCAGCAGTGCGGACTACTACGAGCAGTACTTC,CASSADYYEQYF
TRBV6-5,.,.,TRBJ1-2,TGTGCCAGCAGTTATGACTTTAACTATGGCTACACCTTC,CASSYDFNYGYTF
TRBV6-5,.,.,TRBJ1-1,TGTGCCAGCAGTTACGATGGAGGGACTGAAGCTTTCTTT,CASSYDGGTEAFF
TRBV5-1,.,.,TRBJ1-1,TGCGCCAGCAGCCAGATTCTAGAAGGCTTCGACGCTGAAGCTTTCTTT,CASSQILEGFDAEAFF
TRBV25-1,.,.,TRBJ2-7,TGTGCCAGCAGTGCAGGACAGATCTACGAGCAGTACTTC,CASSAGQIYEQYF
TRBV5-1,few,TRBD1,TRBJ2-5,TGCGCCAGCAGCTGGGGGACAGGTGGTAATTACCAAGAGACCCAGTACTTC,CASSWGTGGNYQETQYF
TRBV11-2,.,TRBD1,TRBJ1-2,TGTGCCAGCAGCCAGGGACAGTCTTATGGCTACACCTTC,CASSQGQSYGYTF
TRBV30,few,.,TRBJ1-3,TGTGCCTGGAGTGGTGCGATTGGAAACACCATATATTTT,CAWSGAIGNTIYF
TRBV6-5,.,.,TRBJ1-5,TGTGCCAGCAGTTACTCGGGCAGGGGCGGTCATCAGCCCCAGCATTTT,CASSYSGRGGHQPQHF
TRBV11-2,.,.,TRBJ1-2,TGTGCCAGCAGCTTAGAGGGGGGGCGCGGCTATGGCTACACCTTC,CASSLEGGRGYGYTF
TRBV15,.,TRBD2,TRBJ2-7,TGTGCCACCAGCAGAGATTCCCCCCACGGGGGGGTCTACGAGCAGTACTTC,CATSRDSPHGGVYEQYF
TRBV10-3,.,TRBD1,TRBJ1-5,TGTGCCATCAGTGATTGGGAGACAGGGCTAAATAGCAATCAGCTCCAGCATTTT,CAISDWETGLNSNQLQHF
TRBV14,.,TRBD1,TRBJ1-3,TGTGCCAGCAGCCAAGACAACAGGGGACCGATTGGGTTCAGAAACACCATATATTTT,CASSQDNRGPIGFRNTIYF
TRBV5-1,.,.,TRBJ1-1,TGCGCCAGCAGCTTGCCGGGAACTGAAGCTTTCTTT,CASSLPGTEAFF
TRBV6-5,once,.,TRBJ1-1,TGTGTCGCATCGGACTCCACAAAACGAGCTTTCTTT,CVASDSTKRAFF
TRBV7-2,.,TRBD1,TRBJ2-5,TGTGCCAGCAGCTTAGGGACAGGGGGAGAGACCCAGTACTTC,CASSLGTGGETQYF
TRBV28,.,TRBD1,TRBJ1-5,TGTGCCACCGGGGCAGGGGGTAGGAGCAATCAGCCCCAGCATTTT,CATGAGGRSNQPQHF
TRBV5-4,.,TRBD2,TRBJ2-5,TGTGCCAGCAGCTTGGATCTCGGGCTAGCGGGGGGGCGAGAGACCCAGTACTTC,CASSLDLGLAGGRETQYF
TRBV11-2,.,TRBD2,TRBJ2-2,TGTGCCAGCAGAAAGGAGCGGGGGAACACCGGGGAGCTGTTTTTT,CASRKERGNTGELFF
TRBV2,.,TRBD1,TRBJ1-6,TGTGCCAGCACGGACAGGGGTTCACCCCTCCACTTT,CASTDRGSPLHF
TRBV6-1,.,.,TRBJ1-5,TGTGCCAGCAGTGAAGCAGCAGGAAGCAATCAGCCCCAGCATTTT,CASSEAAGSNQPQHF
TRBV5-1,.,TRBD2,TRBJ2-3,TGCGCCAGCAGCTTGCCTAGCGGCCCCACAGATACGCAGTATTTT,CASSLPSGPTDTQYF
TRBV11-2,.,TRBD1,TRBJ1-2,TGTGCCAGCAGCCAACGGAGGGACAGGGAGGGGGGCTACACCTTC,CASSQRRDREGGYTF
TRBV12-5,.,.,TRBJ2-2,TGTGCTAGTGGTTTGCCCAAAGGCGGGGTATTGTCAGGGGAGCTGTTTTTT,CASGLPKGGVLSGELFF
TRBV11-2,.,TRBD1,TRBJ1-2,TGTGCCAGCAGCTTAGACCTGACAGGGGGCAATGGCTACACCTTC,CASSLDLTGGNGYTF